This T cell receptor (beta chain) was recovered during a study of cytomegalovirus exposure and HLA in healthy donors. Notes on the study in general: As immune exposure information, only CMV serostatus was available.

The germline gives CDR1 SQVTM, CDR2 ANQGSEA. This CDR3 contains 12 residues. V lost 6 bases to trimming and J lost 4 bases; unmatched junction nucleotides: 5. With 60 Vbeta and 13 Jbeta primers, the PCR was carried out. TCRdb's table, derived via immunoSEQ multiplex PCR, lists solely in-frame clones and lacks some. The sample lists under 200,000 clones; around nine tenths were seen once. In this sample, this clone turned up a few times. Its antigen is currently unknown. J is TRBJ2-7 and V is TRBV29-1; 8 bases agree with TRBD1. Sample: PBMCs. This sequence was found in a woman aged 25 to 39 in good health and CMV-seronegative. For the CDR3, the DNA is TGCAGCGTGGCGGACAGGGATTACGAGCAGTACTTC. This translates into CSVADRDYEQYF.